The source of this T cell receptor (beta chain) is a study of cytomegalovirus exposure and HLA in healthy donors. The study's findings and limits: Whilst most TCR sequences proved rare, a subset of public TCRs occurred across many donors. Diagnosis of cytomegalovirus status made by the classifier reportedly showed high specificity and sensitivity.

Worth noting for this clone: Antigen unknown.

A multiplex PCR was run with 60 Vbeta primers and 13 Jbeta primers. Generated by immunoSEQ multiplex PCR, the TCRdb table keeps only in-frame clones and is missing some. The listing contains around 140,000 clones. Sequenced input: PBMCs. The sequence was collected from a young man in good health and CMV-seronegative.

The DNA for the CDR3 is TGTGCCAGCAGCCTGACAGGGGGCTATCAGCCCCAGCATTTT. It is translated as CASSLTGGYQPQHF. The chain has TRBV28 and TRBJ1-5; TRBD1 matches 10 bases. Trimming took 6 bases from V and 5 from J; bases not matched to a gene: 4. From germline, CDR1 is MDHEN and CDR2 SYDVKM. CDR3 length: 14 residues. Variable domain in full (rest from reference TRBV28 and TRBJ1-5): DVKVTQSSRYLVKRTGEKVFLECVQDMDHENMFWYRQDPGLGLRLIYFSYDVKMKEKGDIPEGYSVSREKKERFSLILESASTNQTSMYLCASSLTGGYQPQHFGDGTRLSIL.